The clone carrying this TCR beta chain has just a few counts. Its antigen is not known. These data are taken from a study of beta chain features in type 1 diabetes. Study at large: Similarity in age, gender and cell yields was seen between patients and healthy donors.

General study findings and limits: Using cDNA template may skew counts toward highly expressing activated cells.

From germline, CDR1 is SGDLS and CDR2 YYNGEE. The CDR3 is 16 residues long. V dropped 0 bases and J dropped 1 base, with 12 bases sitting between them. Every bit of the isolated RNA underwent reverse transcription, so sequencing read expressed TCRB transcripts. The method was immunoSEQ multiplex PCR; TCRdb's version includes in-frame clones alone and lacks a portion of them. The top ten clones hold over 0.04% of a sample with around 500,000 clones, approximately 10% of them seen once. Sorted CD4+ subsets: naive, central memory, regulatory, stem cell-like memory (CD45RO/CCR7/CD25/CD127/CD95/CD27 panel).

The rearrangement joins TRBV9 to TRBJ2-3; D gene ambiguous. Sequencing was performed on naive CD4+ T cells from blood. The clonotype was recovered from a woman aged 18-29 years in good health. CDR3 nucleotide sequence: TGTGCCAGCAGCGTAGAAGTGGGCCCGCGCACAGATACGCAGTATTTT. Encoded protein: CASSVEVGPRTDTQYF.